Following are 27 T cell receptor beta chains from one sample sequenced in a study of graft-versus-host responses after intestinal transplantation. Assay used: immunoSEQ multiplex PCR; TCRdb lists only in-frame clones, some missing. The sample comprises about 92,000 clones, around 83% of which are singletons, and about a sixth rests with the top ten. Antigens of these TCRs are unknown. Sequenced here: unstimulated CD8+ T cells sorted from spleen or lymph node cells, sampled before intestinal transplant. The receptor source for this set is a human donor who received an intestinal transplant.

A word on this clone: An end of the junction does not agree with germline; a read error may underlie this. This chain connects TRBV7-7 to TRBJ2-5; the D is unclear. Germline lookup yields CDR1 SSHAT and CDR2 FNYEAQ (reference sequence). The CDR3 runs 15 residues. The CDR3 loop is CASSLDTGLQETQYF. The CDR3 region has the DNA TGTGCTAGCAGCTTAGACACTGGATTACAAGAGACCCAGTACTTC.

The gene calls are TRBV7-3 and TRBJ2-1, with D tentatively TRBD2 (5 bases). V lost 0 bases and J lost 6, with 9 bases in between. Germline V gene data show CDR1 as SGHTA and CDR2 as FQGTGA. The CDR3 totals 14 residues. The CDR3: CASSLTGMGNEQFF. In DNA form, the CDR3 reads TGTGCCAGCAGCTTAACCGGGATGGGCAATGAGCAGTTCTTC.

V usage is TRBV4-1 and J usage is TRBJ2-5; D ambiguous. The CDR3 length is 16 residues. With 1 base removed from V and 5 bases from J, the gap between germline ends came to 17 bases. The germline gives CDR1 MGHRA, CDR2 YSYEKL. This CDR3 reads CASSQAPRGAKETQYF. The CDR3 nucleotides read TGCGCCAGCAGCCAAGCCCCGAGAGGCGCCAAGGAGACCCAGTACTTC.

This clone was recorded only once. V gene TRBV11-3 combines with J gene TRBJ2-3; D unresolved. V gave up 1 base and J gave up 0 bases, with 8 bases separating them. Looked up from germline, CDR1 is SGHNT and CDR2 is YENEEA. The length of the CDR3 is 15 residues. CDR3 coding DNA: TGTGCCAGCAGCTTAGGGCCCTGGAGCACAGATACGCAGTATTTT. Its protein is CASSLGPWSTDTQYF.

The J gene is TRBJ1-1, the V gene TRBV10-3; the D is unclear. The CDR3 has 11 amino acids. Germline CDR1 and CDR2: ENHRY and SYGVKD. Between the trimmed V and J ends, which lost 9 bases and 4 bases, there was a span of 9 bases. The CDR3 protein is CAIKEGTEAFF. DNA for the CDR3: TGTGCCATAAAAGAAGGCACTGAAGCTTTCTTT.

The genes are TRBV7-3 and TRBJ2-2; no reliable D call. V lost 6 bases and J 3 bases, leaving 8 bases between the germline ends. Germline V gives CDR1 SGHTA, CDR2 FQGTGA. This CDR3 has 13 amino acids. CDR3 coding DNA: TGTGCCAGCAGTCAAGGGTACACCGGGGAGCTGTTTTTT. It translates to CASSQGYTGELFF.

The gene calls are TRBV29-1 and TRBJ2-7; 14 bases line up with TRBD2. The ends lost 4 bases at V and 0 bases at J; junction bases unmatched: 5. CDR3 length equals 16 residues. Looked up from germline, CDR1 is SQVTM and CDR2 is ANQGSEA. CDR3 nucleotide sequence: TGCAGCGTTGGACTAGCGGGAGGGCCGGGCTCCTACGAGCAGTACTTC. The encoded protein is CSVGLAGGPGSYEQYF.

The genes are TRBV5-4 and TRBJ1-2, with D possibly being TRBD1 (5 bases). V was cut by 7 bases and J by 1 base, with 14 bases left in between. The CDR3 has 14 amino acids. Looked up from germline, CDR1 is SGHNT and CDR2 is YYREEE (reference sequence). CDR3 amino acids: CASRTWGGNYGYTF. The DNA for the CDR3 is TGTGCCAGCCGAACCTGGGGGGGTAACTATGGCTACACCTTC.

V is TRBV29-1 and J is TRBJ1-1, with TRBD1 identical over 7 bases. The J segment lost 2 bases and the V segment lost 6 bases, leaving 6 bases of the junction unmatched. The CDR3 has 13 residues. The germline CDR1 and CDR2 sequences are SQVTM and ANQGSEA. The CDR3 protein is CSVLDRDNTEAFF. The CDR3 DNA reads TGCAGCGTCCTTGACAGGGATAACACTGAAGCTTTCTTT.

The rearrangement uses TRBV11-3 and TRBJ2-1; TRBD1 is a possible D gene (5 bases). The CDR3 has 15 amino acids. CDR1 and CDR2 (germline): SGHNT, YENEEA. Trimming shortened V by 0 bases and J by 3 bases, and 9 bases separated the two germline ends. CDR3 region: CASSLDRAVYNEQFF. For the CDR3, the DNA is TGTGCCAGCAGCTTAGACAGGGCAGTCTACAATGAGCAGTTCTTC.

This clone was seen just once. This sequence joins TRBV4-1 and TRBJ2-3; 10 bases align to TRBD1. The V segment lost 5 bases and the J segment 2 bases; nucleotides outside the gene matches: 13. The CDR3 loop spans 18 amino acids. The germline V gene encodes CDR1 MGHRA and CDR2 YSYEKL. The CDR3 loop is CASSSIGGTGAATDTQYF. CDR3 sequence (DNA): TGCGCCAGCAGCTCCATAGGGGGGACAGGGGCCGCCACAGATACGCAGTATTTT.

V is TRBV4-1 and J is TRBJ2-1; tentatively, D is TRBD1 (6 bases). This CDR3 spans 14 amino acids. Deletions cut 3 bases from V and 8 bases from J, with 14 bases between. The germline gives CDR1 MGHRA, CDR2 YSYEKL. CDR3 DNA sequence: TGCGCCAGCAGCCAGGGCAGGGGTTCATATGAGCAGTTCTTC. This sequence encodes CASSQGRGSYEQFF.

The genes are TRBV30 and TRBJ2-5; D is perhaps TRBD2 (5 bases). This CDR3 is 14 amino acids long. Trimming removed 5 bases at V and 4 bases at J, with 17 bases between. Germline V gene lookup returns CDR1 GTSNPN and CDR2 SVGIG (reference sequence). As DNA, the CDR3 is TGTGCCTGGGAAAGCGGACGAGGAGTAGAGACCCAGTACTTC. It translates to CAWESGRGVETQYF. The entire variable domain, with the rest obtained from reference TRBV30 and TRBJ2-5, is as follows: SQTIHQWPATLVQPVGSPLSLECTVEGTSNPNLYWYRQAAGRGLQLLFYSVGIGQISSEVPQNLSASRPQDRQFILSSKKLLLSDSGFYLCAWESGRGVETQYFGPGTRLLVL.

The chain has TRBV5-1 and TRBJ2-1; a weak D match, TRBD2 (5 bases). Germline CDR1 SGHRS, CDR2 YFSETQ. V gave up 4 bases and J gave up 5 bases, with 7 bases separating them. The CDR3 length is 12 residues. This CDR3 is CASSGRDNEQFF. The CDR3, as DNA: TGCGCCAGCAGCGGGAGAGACAATGAGCAGTTCTTC. Looking up the rest from reference TRBV5-1 and TRBJ2-1 gives the full variable domain: KAGVTQTPRYLIKTRGQQVTLSCSPISGHRSVSWYQQTPGQGLQFLFEYFSETQRNKGNFPGRFSGRQFSNSRSEMNVSTLELGDSALYLCASSGRDNEQFFGPGTRLTVL.

V and J are TRBV7-6 and TRBJ1-5; D remains unclear. The germline V gene encodes CDR1 SGHVS and CDR2 FNYEAQ. Deletions cut 6 bases from V and 4 bases from J, with 16 bases between. The CDR3 extends over 15 amino acids. Here the CDR3 DNA reads TGTGCCAGCAGTTCCTTTGAGGGCCCGAATCAGCCCCAGCATTTT. This translates into CASSSFEGPNQPQHF.

This clone has only one observation. The chain combines TRBV7-9 with TRBJ2-5; D is unresolved. TRBJ2-7 explains the end of the DNA better; the J call may be wrong. This CDR3 has 13 residues. CDR1 SEHNR and CDR2 FQNEAQ come from the germline V gene (reference sequence). The CDR3 DNA reads TGTGCCAGCAGCTTAGAAGTTTCCTACGAGCAGTACTTC. Its translation: CASSLEVSYEQYF.

The chain couples TRBV27 to TRBJ1-4; D ambiguous. V was clipped by 2 bases and J by 5 bases, with 15 bases between them. The CDR3 runs to 16 residues. CDR1 is MNHEY and CDR2 is SMNVEV in the germline V gene (reference sequence). The DNA for the CDR3 is TGTGCCAGCAGTTTACGTCCAGGAAAACTCAATGAAAAACTGTTTTTT. Residues: CASSLRPGKLNEKLFF.

The gene calls are TRBV16 and TRBJ1-4; perhaps TRBD1 as D (5 bases). The germline V gene has CDR1 KGHSY and CDR2 FQNENV. This CDR3 is 14 amino acids long. V was pared by 4 bases and J by 8 bases, with 14 bases between. CDR3: CASSLWDVGEKLFF. The CDR3 DNA reads as TGTGCCAGCAGCCTTTGGGACGTGGGCGAAAAACTGTTTTTT. Full variable domain (rest looked up from reference TRBV16 and TRBJ1-4): GEEVAQTPKHLVRGEGQKAKLYCAPIKGHSYVFWYQQVLKNEFKFLISFQNENVFDETGMPKERFSAKCLPNSPCSLEIQATKLEDSAVYFCASSLWDVGEKLFFGSGTQLSVL.

This clone has a handful of counts. The V gene is TRBV4-1, the J gene TRBJ2-7; no definite D call. CDR1 MGHRA and CDR2 YSYEKL come from the germline V gene. This CDR3 spans 12 amino acids. V was pared by 0 bases and J by 4 bases, with 4 bases between. The CDR3 spells CASSQDAYEQYF. Here the CDR3 DNA reads TGCGCCAGCAGCCAAGACGCGTACGAGCAGTACTTC.

The V and J genes are TRBV19 and TRBJ1-1; 10 bases map to TRBD1. The length of the CDR3 is 15 residues. The V gene end was trimmed by 5 bases and the J gene end by 0 bases; junction bases not matched to a gene: 3. The germline V gene encodes CDR1 LNHDA and CDR2 SQIVND (reference sequence). The CDR3 DNA sequence: TGTGCCAGTAGTCGACAGGGGGCGATGAACACTGAAGCTTTCTTT. Protein sequence: CASSRQGAMNTEAFF.

V is TRBV28 and J is TRBJ2-1; 9 bases are shared with TRBD2. Per germline, CDR1 MDHEN and CDR2 SYDVKM. J was trimmed by 0 bases and V by 5 bases; bases with no gene match: 2. The CDR3 runs to 15 residues. In DNA form, the CDR3 reads TGTGCCAGCAGTGTACTAGCGGGCTCCTACAATGAGCAGTTCTTC. This codes for CASSVLAGSYNEQFF.

This clone was counted between two and nine times. The chain recombines TRBV6-1 with TRBJ1-1, with no clear D. Germline V gene lookup returns CDR1 MNHNS and CDR2 SASEGT. The CDR3 sequence is 12 residues long. Trimming removed 1 base at V and 13 bases at J, with 13 bases between. Here the CDR3 DNA reads TGTGCCAGCAGTGAAGGGGTAGGTAAGGTTTTCTTT. It specifies CASSEGVGKVFF.

This clone appeared a few times. The CDR3, as DNA: TGTGCCAGCAGTGATGTGAGCTCCTACAATGAGCAGTTCTTC. As protein: CASSDVSSYNEQFF. V gene TRBV2 combines with J gene TRBJ2-1; D remains ambiguous. CDR3 size: 14 residues. V lost 3 bases and J lost 0, with 6 bases in between. Germline V gene data show CDR1 as SNHLY and CDR2 as FYNNEI.

The chain is built from TRBV2 and TRBJ1-5; perhaps TRBD1 as D (6 bases). Trimming removed 10 bases at V and 5 bases at J, with 15 bases between. Germline-derived CDR1 and CDR2 are SNHLY and FYNNEI. The CDR3 has 13 amino acids. The CDR3 here is CATRGQGYQPQHF. The CDR3 region has the DNA TGTGCCACCCGGGGCCAGGGGTATCAGCCCCAGCATTTT. Combining the CDR3 with reference TRBV2 and TRBJ1-5 gives the whole variable domain EPEVTQTPSHQVTQMGQEVILRCVPISNHLYFYWYRQILGQKVEFLVSFYNNEISEKSEIFDDQFSVERPDGSNFTLKIRSTKLEDSAMYFCATRGQGYQPQHFGDGTRLSIL.

This clone occurred once. The chain joins TRBV5-1 to TRBJ2-3, with 11 bases fitting TRBD2. The CDR3 consists of 15 residues. Trimming took 1 base from V and 11 from J; bases not matched to a gene: 9. In germline, CDR1 is SGHRS, CDR2 YFSETQ. CDR3 nucleotides: TGCGCCAGCAGCTTGATAGCGGGAGGGACTTTTGGGCAGTATTTT. Amino acids: CASSLIAGGTFGQYF.

The rearrangement joins TRBV7-9 to TRBJ1-2; D remains ambiguous. This CDR3 contains 13 residues. CDR1 and CDR2 (germline): SEHNR, FQNEAQ (reference sequence). The V and J ends lost 10 bases and 2 bases respectively, with 14 bases between them. The CDR3 coding sequence is TGTGCCATTCCATTGCCGTGGAACTATGGCTACACCTTC. Its protein product is CAIPLPWNYGYTF.

The chain joins TRBV9 to TRBJ2-3; D gene unclear. CDR3 length equals 16 residues. Germline values: CDR1 SGDLS, CDR2 YYNGEE. The V and J ends lost 0 bases and 3 bases respectively, with 14 bases between them. The CDR3 DNA follows: TGTGCCAGCAGCGTAGGGAGTCTAAGGTTAACAGATACGCAGTATTTT. It specifies CASSVGSLRLTDTQYF.